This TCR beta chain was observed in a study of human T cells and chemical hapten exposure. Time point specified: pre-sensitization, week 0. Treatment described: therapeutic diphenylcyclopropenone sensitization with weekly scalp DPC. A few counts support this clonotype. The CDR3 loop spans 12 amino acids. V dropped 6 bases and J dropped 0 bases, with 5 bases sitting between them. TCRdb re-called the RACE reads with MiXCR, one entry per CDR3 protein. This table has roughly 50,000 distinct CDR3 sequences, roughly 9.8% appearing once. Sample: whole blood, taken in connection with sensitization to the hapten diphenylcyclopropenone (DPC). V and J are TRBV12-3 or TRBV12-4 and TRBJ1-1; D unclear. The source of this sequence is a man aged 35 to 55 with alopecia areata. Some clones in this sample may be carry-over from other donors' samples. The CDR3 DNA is TGTGCCAGCAGCACCTTGAACACTGAAGCTTTCTTT. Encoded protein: CASSTLNTEAFF.